Below, 32 T cell receptor beta chains from the same sample are listed, as sequenced in a study of patients and donors after allogeneic stem cell transplantation. TCRdb reanalysed the RT-PCR reads using MiXCR and keeps one entry per CDR3 protein. The sample includes roughly 880,000 distinct CDR3 sequences, over 15% seen only once; the top ten take under 6.5%. The source material was blood, either unsorted or a sorted T cell fraction (not recorded which). The receptor set was obtained from a human donor who was either an allogeneic HSCT recipient or a stem cell or donor lymphocyte infusion donor (not recorded which). It is not recorded whose cells these are; they may come from a transplant donor.

This clonotype was detected a few times. CDR3 in DNA: TGCAGTGCACGAGGGGGCGAATATGGCTACACCTTC. This codes for CSARGGEYGYTF. The chain is built from TRBV20-1 and TRBJ1-2, with 7 bases fitting TRBD1. The CDR3 has 12 amino acids. J was trimmed by 5 bases and V by 6 bases; bases with no gene match: 6. Per germline, CDR1 DFQATT and CDR2 SNEGSKA (reference sequence).

This chain joins TRBV20-1 and TRBJ2-7; 9 positions match TRBD1. Trimming cost V 6 bases and J 4 bases; bases outside gene matches: 13. CDR1 is DFQATT, CDR2 SNEGSKA, per germline (reference sequence). This CDR3 has 15 residues. In DNA form, the CDR3 reads TGCAGTGCAGTTCTCCCCGGGACAGGGAGGTACGAGCAGTACTTC. Protein sequence: CSAVLPGTGRYEQYF.

This clonotype was counted a few times. The CDR3 reads CSAAVETQYF. The CDR3 nucleotides are TGCAGCGCTGCGGTGGAGACCCAGTACTTC. This chain links TRBV29-1 with TRBJ2-5, with D uncertain. The CDR3 has 10 residues. V was cut by 7 bases and J by 5 bases, with 8 bases left in between. Germline V lookup: CDR1 SQVTM, CDR2 ANQGSEA.

The rearrangement joins TRBV20-1 to TRBJ2-6; 7 bases fit TRBD1. The CDR3 totals 18 residues. Looked up from germline, CDR1 is DFQATT and CDR2 is SNEGSKA (reference sequence). V lost 5 bases and J lost 0; bases outside the gene matches: 13. CDR3 in amino acids: CSAEVLTGSSSGANVLTF. Written as DNA, the CDR3 is TGCAGTGCTGAAGTGTTGACAGGGAGCAGCTCTGGGGCCAACGTCCTGACTTTC.

The rearrangement joins TRBV29-1 to TRBJ1-1, with D possibly matching TRBD1 (6 bases). The germline V and J ends were trimmed by 4 bases and 1 base, with 10 bases remaining between them. CDR3 length equals 13 residues. Germline V lookup: CDR1 SQVTM, CDR2 ANQGSEA. This chain's CDR3 is CSVVRGANTEAFF. The CDR3 bases are TGCAGCGTTGTAAGGGGGGCGAACACTGAAGCTTTCTTT.

CDR3 loop: CASSQETVRGWYTEAFF. Here the CDR3 DNA reads TGTGCCAGCAGCCAAGAGACCGTCCGGGGCTGGTACACTGAAGCTTTCTTT. This chain joins TRBV3-1 and TRBJ1-1; perhaps TRBD1 as D (5 bases). Trimming left V 0 bases short and J 3 bases short, with 17 bases between. Germline V gene lookup returns CDR1 LGHDT and CDR2 YNNKEL (reference sequence). The CDR3 consists of 17 residues.

This clonotype appeared a few times. CDR3 nucleotides: TGTGCCAGCAGCCCAGCGGGACTAGCGGGAAGCGCAGATACGCAGTATTTT. This encodes CASSPAGLAGSADTQYF. The chain has TRBV11-2 and TRBJ2-3, with 13 bases fitting TRBD2. This CDR3 spans 17 amino acids. CDR1 is SGHAT, CDR2 FQNNGV, per germline. The J segment lost 4 bases and the V segment lost 5 bases, leaving 9 bases of the junction unmatched. The whole variable domain, filled in from reference TRBV11-2 and TRBJ2-3, reads EAGVAQSPRYKIIEKRQSVAFWCNPISGHATLYWYQQILGQGPKLLIQFQNNGVVDDSQLPKDRFSAERLKGVDSTLKIQPAKLEDSAVYLCASSPAGLAGSADTQYFGPGTRLTVL.

Only a few counts were recorded for this clonotype. The chain employs TRBV4-1 and TRBJ2-7, with D possibly being TRBD1 (6 bases). Germline CDR1 is MGHRA and CDR2 is YSYEKL. Between the trimmed V and J ends, which lost 2 bases and 2 bases, there was a span of 13 bases. The CDR3 totals 15 residues. The CDR3 sequence: CASSQTGTPPYEQYF. The DNA for the CDR3 is TGCGCCAGCAGCCAAACCGGGACACCTCCCTACGAGCAGTACTTC.

The sample holds many counts of this clonotype. V usage is TRBV7-2 and J usage is TRBJ2-3, with D unclear. In germline, CDR1 is SGHTA, CDR2 FQGNSA. The CDR3 is 13 amino acids. Trimming removed 8 bases at V and 2 bases at J, with 11 bases between. In DNA form, the CDR3 reads TGTGCCAGCGGATCCGGGTCCACAGATACGCAGTATTTT. Residues: CASGSGSTDTQYF. Using reference TRBV7-2 and TRBJ2-3 for the parts outside the CDR3, the full variable domain is GAGVSQSPSNKVTEKGKDVELRCDPISGHTALYWYRQSLGQGLEFLIYFQGNSAPDKSGLPSDRFSAERTGGSVSTLTIQRTQQEDSAVYLCASGSGSTDTQYFGPGTRLTVL.

This clonotype was seen ten or more times. This chain connects TRBV9 to TRBJ2-1, with 10 bases matching TRBD2. Germline CDR1 is SGDLS and CDR2 is YYNGEE. After removal of 4 bases from V and 5 bases from J, the junction contained 6 bases not matched to a gene. CDR3 length equals 15 residues. Here the CDR3 reads CASSFRTSGNNEQFF. The CDR3 DNA sequence: TGTGCCAGCAGCTTCAGGACTAGCGGCAACAATGAGCAGTTCTTC.

This CDR3 is CASSSRQVVFAFF. CDR3 nucleotides: TGTGCCAGCAGCTCCCGACAGGTGGTGTTTGCTTTCTTT. The chain links TRBV3-1 to TRBJ1-1; D is perhaps TRBD1 (6 bases). CDR3 length: 13 amino acids. Germline V gives CDR1 LGHDT, CDR2 YNNKEL (reference sequence). Trimming took 5 bases from V and 11 from J, leaving 18 bases between them.

There are many counts of this clonotype. This chain connects TRBV12-3 or TRBV12-4 to TRBJ1-1; no clear D gene. CDR3 length equals 11 residues. The V end lost 8 bases, the J end lost 0 bases, and 4 bases lay between the germline ends. For the CDR3, the DNA is TGTGCCAGCGGATTGAACACTGAAGCTTTCTTT. This gives the protein CASGLNTEAFF.

In its sample, this clonotype was seen a few times. The chain employs TRBV20-1 and TRBJ2-7, with TRBD1 as a possible D gene (5 bases). V shed 5 bases and J shed 3 bases, with 14 bases lying between them. The CDR3 is 13 residues long. Per the germline V gene, CDR1 is DFQATT and CDR2 is SNEGSKA (reference sequence). CDR3 DNA sequence: TGCAGTGCTCGGTACAGGACCGGCTACGAGCAGTACTTC. Amino acid sequence: CSARYRTGYEQYF.

This clonotype was found many times. The CDR3 DNA is TGTGCCAGCAGCTTAGCGATGCCAGGGAATGGAAACACCATATATTTT. Translation gives CASSLAMPGNGNTIYF. V and J are TRBV7-6 and TRBJ1-3; TRBD1 is a possible D gene (5 bases). Germline V gene data show CDR1 as SGHVS and CDR2 as FNYEAQ. The V end lost 0 bases, the J end lost 3 bases, and 12 bases lay between the germline ends. This CDR3 has 16 amino acids.

This sequence joins TRBV25-1 and TRBJ1-4, with D uncertain. V was trimmed by 5 bases and J by 8 bases, leaving 15 bases between them. The germline V gene has CDR1 MGHDK and CDR2 SYGVNS. The CDR3 is 14 amino acids. The CDR3 loop reads CASSLTEHREKLFF. The CDR3 DNA reads TGTGCCAGCAGTCTTACAGAACATCGGGAAAAACTGTTTTTT.

The chain links TRBV7-3 to TRBJ2-3; TRBD2 is a possible D gene (6 bases). The V gene's germline CDR1 is SGHTA and CDR2 FQGTGA. Trimming stripped 3 bases from V and 4 bases from J, with 8 bases between. CDR3 length: 13 amino acids. CDR3 DNA: TGTGCCAGCAGCTTGGGACTCCCAGATACGCAGTATTTT. Its protein product is CASSLGLPDTQYF.

On this clonotype itself: An end of the junction does not agree with germline; a read error may underlie this. This chain uses TRBV7-9 with TRBJ2-1; 8 bases map to TRBD2. This CDR3 has 11 amino acids. Germline V lookup: CDR1 SEHNR, CDR2 FQNEAQ (reference sequence). CDR3 region: CASSNSGKPLF. The CDR3, as DNA: TGTGCCAGCAGCAATAGCGGGAAGCCTTTATTC.

This clonotype appeared a few times. The chain combines TRBV7-3 with TRBJ2-1; no clear D. CDR1 SGHTA and CDR2 FQGTGA come from the germline V gene. There are 12 residues in the CDR3. The V gene lost 5 bases and the J gene lost 5 bases, with 7 bases spanning the gap. The CDR3 DNA is TGTGCCAGCAGCCCCTTTAACAATGAGCAGTTCTTC. Protein sequence: CASSPFNNEQFF.

This clonotype was detected only a few times. The chain couples TRBV9 to TRBJ1-2; D remains ambiguous. The CDR3 is made up of 12 amino acids. Trimming took off 4 bases at V and 3 bases at J, with 7 bases between the two ends. Per germline, CDR1 SGDLS and CDR2 YYNGEE. The chain's CDR3 is CASSRSDYGYTF. The CDR3 DNA reads TGTGCCAGCAGCAGGAGCGACTATGGCTACACCTTC.

CDR3 residues: CASSLVEGMSSYEQYF. CDR3 nucleotides: TGTGCCAGCAGCTTGGTGGAGGGGATGAGCTCCTACGAGCAGTACTTC. This chain joins TRBV5-6 and TRBJ2-7; tentatively, D is TRBD2 (6 bases). The CDR3 covers 16 residues. V lost 0 bases, J lost 0 bases, and 13 bases lay in between. Germline CDR1 and CDR2: SGHDT and YYEEEE.

This clonotype was counted a few times. J is TRBJ1-1 and V is TRBV28; D is uncertain. Trimming removed 3 bases at V and 0 bases at J, with 8 bases between. Germline V gene sequence: CDR1 MDHEN, CDR2 SYDVKM. CDR3 length equals 14 residues. Here the CDR3 reads CASSFRVMNTEAFF. The CDR3 DNA is TGTGCCAGCAGTTTTCGGGTCATGAACACTGAAGCTTTCTTT.

This clonotype has only a few counts. The rearrangement joins TRBV12-3 or TRBV12-4 to TRBJ2-7; the match to TRBD1 covers 8 bases. The CDR3 has 16 residues. With 5 bases clipped from V and 3 bases from J, the junction kept 12 bases outside the gene matches. In nucleotides, the CDR3 is TGTGCCAGCAGTCTTGCCTCTTGGACAGGGAACTACGAGCAGTACTTC. It encodes CASSLASWTGNYEQYF.

The rearrangement joins TRBV20-1 to TRBJ2-3; tentative D call: TRBD2 (6 bases). Germline V gene data show CDR1 as DFQATT and CDR2 as SNEGSKA (reference sequence). The CDR3 is 11 residues long. The CDR3 loop reads CGGISTDTQYF. DNA for the CDR3: TGCGGCGGGATTAGCACAGATACGCAGTATTTT.

This clonotype was counted at least ten times. J is TRBJ2-7 and V is TRBV12-3 or TRBV12-4; 8 bases match TRBD1. This CDR3 region has 12 residues. V gave up 6 bases and J gave up 12 bases; unmatched junction bases: 10. DNA of the CDR3: TGTGCCAGCAGCAATCCCGGACAGGGCACGTACTTC. Translation: CASSNPGQGTYF.

The chain combines TRBV4-3 with TRBJ1-5; D is uncertain. CDR1 is LGHNA and CDR2 is YSLEER in the germline V gene. The CDR3 extends over 14 amino acids. V dropped 1 base and J dropped 4 bases, with 8 bases sitting between them. CDR3: CASSQVPGNQPQHF. The CDR3 DNA reads TGCGCCAGCAGCCAAGTGCCGGGAAATCAGCCCCAGCATTTT.

This clonotype was counted only a few times. CDR3 loop: CASSTSGRPFYEQYF. Written as DNA, the CDR3 is TGTGCCAGCAGTACTAGCGGGAGACCTTTTTACGAGCAGTACTTC. V gene TRBV6-2 or TRBV6-3 combines with J gene TRBJ2-7, with TRBD2 matching 11 bases. CDR3 length equals 15 residues. Trimming removed 5 bases from V and 4 bases from J; junction bases left unmatched: 7. Looked up from germline, CDR1 is MNHEY and CDR2 is SVGEGT.

This clonotype was counted many times. The rearrangement joins TRBV29-1 to TRBJ2-7, with a possible D match to TRBD2 (6 bases). CDR3 length equals 13 residues. The germline V and J ends were trimmed by 4 bases and 6 bases, with 16 bases remaining between them. Germline lookup yields CDR1 SQVTM and CDR2 ANQGSEA. The CDR3 nucleotides read TGCAGCGTTGCCGTAATGCTCGGGGGCGAGCAGTACTTC. This sequence encodes CSVAVMLGGEQYF.

This clonotype was recorded a few times. The chain is built from TRBV12-3 or TRBV12-4 and TRBJ1-2, with TRBD1 as a possible D gene (5 bases). This CDR3 has 16 residues. Deletions cut 5 bases from V and 0 bases from J, with 16 bases between. CDR3 nucleotides: TGTGCCAGCAGTCCCGGGAGGGGCCGAGCTAACTATGGCTACACCTTC. Its protein is CASSPGRGRANYGYTF.

This clonotype was counted between two and nine times. V is TRBV12-3 or TRBV12-4 and J is TRBJ2-1; D could derive from TRBD1 or TRBD2 (6 bases each). Trimming took off 6 bases at V and 1 base at J, with 16 bases between the two ends. This CDR3 has 16 amino acids. CDR3 protein: CASSPPTGTSYNEQFF. CDR3 DNA sequence: TGTGCCAGCAGCCCCCCCACAGGGACTTCCTACAATGAGCAGTTCTTC.

This clonotype was counted only a few times. DNA of the CDR3: TGTGCCAGCAGCTCCGACAGTAGACAAGAGACCCAGTACTTC. It yields the protein CASSSDSRQETQYF. This rearrangement joins TRBV7-3 to TRBJ2-5; a weak D match, TRBD1 (5 bases). The CDR3 covers 14 residues. V was shortened by 4 bases and J by 2 bases, with 11 bases between the two germline ends. CDR1 and CDR2 from the germline V gene are SGHTA and FQGTGA.

This chain links TRBV10-3 with TRBJ1-2; tentative D call: TRBD1 (6 bases). CDR3 length: 15 residues. The V end was cut by 6 bases, the J end by 2 bases, with 16 bases between. The germline CDR1 and CDR2 sequences are ENHRY and SYGVKD. This CDR3 reads CAIRGRQAINYGYTF. The CDR3 coding sequence is TGTGCCATCAGGGGTCGACAGGCGATAAACTATGGCTACACCTTC.

This clonotype was counted a few times. This chain connects TRBV4-1 to TRBJ2-5, with a weak D call TRBD2 (6 bases). The germline gives CDR1 MGHRA, CDR2 YSYEKL. Trimming took off 1 base at V and 7 bases at J, with 16 bases between the two ends. This CDR3 spans 15 amino acids. The DNA of the CDR3 is TGCGCCAGCAGCCAAGTAGCGAGGAGGGATGGGACCCAGTACTTC. Translation: CASSQVARRDGTQYF.